The rows below give T cell receptor beta chains drawn from one sample of a study of cytomegalovirus exposure and HLA in healthy donors. Clones were read by immunoSEQ multiplex PCR, and TCRdb kept only the in-frame ones, dropping some. The table shows roughly 110,000 clones, with more than 70% occurring only once. Sequenced: PBMCs. The receptor set was obtained from a man younger than 30 in good health and CMV-seronegative. Each CDR3 is given with its conserved first and last residue. D genes are given only for firm matches. Some rows have no size entry. The others give once, few or many, or a class for an expanded clone.

>TRBD1|TRBJ2-5|TRBV29-1|.
CSVGGTGSVGTQYF
TGCAGCGTTGGAGGGACAGGGTCGGTCGGGACCCAGTACTTC
>TRBD1|TRBJ2-2|TRBV7-3|.
CASSRNVGAGGFTGELFF
TGTGCCAGCAGCCGCAACGTAGGGGCAGGGGGATTTACCGGGGAGCTGTTTTTT
>.|TRBJ1-2|TRBV19|.
CASSRAGFYGYTF
TGTGCCAGTAGTAGAGCGGGCTTCTATGGCTACACCTTC
>TRBD1|TRBJ2-7|TRBV6-1|few
CASNAGTGVNEQYF
TGTGCCAGCAATGCCGGGACAGGGGTCAACGAGCAGTACTTC
>TRBD1|TRBJ1-2|TRBV4-3|few
CASSQEGTGGAPYPF
TGCGCCAGCAGCCAAGAGGGGACAGGGGGGGCCCCCTACCCCTTC
>TRBD2|TRBJ2-5|TRBV6-1|.
CASSARASGYQETQYF
TGTGCCAGCAGTGCCAGGGCTAGCGGGTACCAAGAGACCCAGTACTTC
>TRBD2|TRBJ2-2|TRBV10-3|.
CAISDSGGAPGELFF
TGTGCCATCAGTGATAGCGGGGGGGCTCCCGGGGAGCTGTTTTTT
>TRBD1|TRBJ1-2|TRBV6-5|few
CASQGVYGYTF
TGTGCCAGCCAGGGGGTCTATGGCTACACCTTC
>TRBD1|TRBJ2-4|TRBV7-2|.
CASSTQSTSGGRNIQYF
TGTGCCAGCAGCACCCAGAGTACGTCAGGGGGCAGGAACATTCAGTACTTC
>TRBD1|TRBJ2-7|TRBV5-4|.
CASSSRTGDSYEQYF
TGTGCCAGCAGCTCCCGGACAGGGGACTCCTACGAGCAGTACTTC
>.|TRBJ2-1|TRBV5-4|.
CASNSRSGSYNEQFF
TGTGCCAGCAATAGTCGGAGTGGGTCCTACAATGAGCAGTTCTTC
>TRBD1|TRBJ2-5|TRBV5-6|.
CASSLYRTGKDTGETQYF
TGTGCCAGCAGCTTGTATAGGACAGGGAAGGACACAGGGGAGACCCAGTACTTC